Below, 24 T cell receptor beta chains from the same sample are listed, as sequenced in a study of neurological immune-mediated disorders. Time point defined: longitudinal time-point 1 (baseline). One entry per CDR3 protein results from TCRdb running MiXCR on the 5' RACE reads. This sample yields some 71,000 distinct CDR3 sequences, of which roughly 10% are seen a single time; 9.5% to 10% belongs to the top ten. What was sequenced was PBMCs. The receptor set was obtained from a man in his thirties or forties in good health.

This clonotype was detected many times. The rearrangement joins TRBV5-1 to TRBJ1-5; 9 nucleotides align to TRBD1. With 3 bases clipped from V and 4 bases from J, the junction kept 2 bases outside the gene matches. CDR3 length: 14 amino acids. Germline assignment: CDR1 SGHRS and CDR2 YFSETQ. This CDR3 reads CASSSGQGNQPQHF. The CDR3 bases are TGCGCCAGCAGCTCAGGACAGGGGAATCAGCCCCAGCATTTT.

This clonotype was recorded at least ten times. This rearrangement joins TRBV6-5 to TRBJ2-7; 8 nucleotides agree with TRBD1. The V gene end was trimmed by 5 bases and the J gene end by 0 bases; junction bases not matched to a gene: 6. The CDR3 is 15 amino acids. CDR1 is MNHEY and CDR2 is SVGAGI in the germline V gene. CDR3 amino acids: CASSHGQGPSYEQYF. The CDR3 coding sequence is TGTGCCAGCAGTCATGGACAGGGCCCCTCCTACGAGCAGTACTTC.

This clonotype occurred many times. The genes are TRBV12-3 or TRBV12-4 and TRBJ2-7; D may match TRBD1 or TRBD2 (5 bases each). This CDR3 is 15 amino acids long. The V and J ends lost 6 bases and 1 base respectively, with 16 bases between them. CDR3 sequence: CASSQWDGTSYEQYF. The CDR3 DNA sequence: TGTGCCAGCAGCCAATGGGACGGGACGTCCTACGAGCAGTACTTC.

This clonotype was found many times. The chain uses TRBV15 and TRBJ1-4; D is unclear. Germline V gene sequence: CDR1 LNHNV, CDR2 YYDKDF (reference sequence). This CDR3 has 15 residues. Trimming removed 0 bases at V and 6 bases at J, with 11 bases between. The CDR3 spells CATSREGRTDEKLFF. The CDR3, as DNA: TGTGCCACCAGCAGAGAAGGACGGACGGATGAAAAACTGTTTTTT. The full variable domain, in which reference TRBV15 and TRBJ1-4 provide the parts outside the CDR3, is DAMVIQNPRYQVTQFGKPVTLSCSQTLNHNVMYWYQQKSSQAPKLLFHYYDKDFNNEADTPDNFQSRRPNTSFCFLDIRSPGLGDTAMYLCATSREGRTDEKLFFGSGTQLSVL.

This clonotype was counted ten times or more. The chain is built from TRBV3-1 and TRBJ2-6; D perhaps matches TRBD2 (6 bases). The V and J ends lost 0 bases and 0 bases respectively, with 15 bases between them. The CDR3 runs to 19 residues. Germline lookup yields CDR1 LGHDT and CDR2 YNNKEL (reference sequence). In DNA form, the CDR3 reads TGTGCCAGCAGCCAAGAGGTTGGTAGCGGATTCTCTGGGGCCAACGTCCTGACTTTC. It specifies CASSQEVGSGFSGANVLTF.

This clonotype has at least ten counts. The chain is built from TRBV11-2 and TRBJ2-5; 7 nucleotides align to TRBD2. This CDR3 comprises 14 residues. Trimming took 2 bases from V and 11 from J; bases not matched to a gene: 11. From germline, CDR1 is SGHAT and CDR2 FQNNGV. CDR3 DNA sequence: TGTGCCAGCAGCTTAATTTCGCTAGGCGGGAGACAGTACTTC. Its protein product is CASSLISLGGRQYF.

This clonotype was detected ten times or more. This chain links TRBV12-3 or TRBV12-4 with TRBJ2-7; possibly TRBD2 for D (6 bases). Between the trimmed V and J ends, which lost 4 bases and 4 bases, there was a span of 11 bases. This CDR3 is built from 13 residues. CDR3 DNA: TGTGCCAGCAGTTGGTCTAGCGCTTACGAGCAGTACTTC. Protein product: CASSWSSAYEQYF.

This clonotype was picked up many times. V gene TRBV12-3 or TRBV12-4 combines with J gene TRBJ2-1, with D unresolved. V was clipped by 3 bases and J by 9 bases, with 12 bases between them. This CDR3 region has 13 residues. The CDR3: CASSFGVLSEQFF. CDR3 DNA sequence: TGTGCCAGCAGTTTTGGAGTACTAAGTGAGCAGTTCTTC.

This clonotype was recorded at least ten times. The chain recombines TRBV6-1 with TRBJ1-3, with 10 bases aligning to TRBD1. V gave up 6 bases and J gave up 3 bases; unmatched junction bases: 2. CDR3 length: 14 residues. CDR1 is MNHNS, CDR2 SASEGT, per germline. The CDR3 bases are TGTGCCAGCAGGGGACAGGGGAATGGAAACACCATATATTTT. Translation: CASRGQGNGNTIYF.

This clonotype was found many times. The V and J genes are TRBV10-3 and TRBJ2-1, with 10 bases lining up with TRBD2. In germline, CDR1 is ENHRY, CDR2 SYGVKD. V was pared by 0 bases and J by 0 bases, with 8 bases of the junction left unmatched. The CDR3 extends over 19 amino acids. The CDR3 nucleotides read TGTGCCATCAGTGAGTCTGGTGCTAGCGGGGGAAGCTCCTACAATGAGCAGTTCTTC. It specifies CAISESGASGGSSYNEQFF.

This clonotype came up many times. CDR3 amino acids: CATGSGLEATNEKLFF. The CDR3 DNA reads as TGTGCCACCGGTTCGGGACTTGAGGCAACTAATGAAAAACTGTTTTTT. This rearrangement joins TRBV10-3 to TRBJ1-4, with D tentatively TRBD1 (5 bases). This CDR3 contains 16 residues. Trimming removed 10 bases from V and 0 bases from J, with 18 bases in between. CDR1 and CDR2 (germline): ENHRY, SYGVKD.

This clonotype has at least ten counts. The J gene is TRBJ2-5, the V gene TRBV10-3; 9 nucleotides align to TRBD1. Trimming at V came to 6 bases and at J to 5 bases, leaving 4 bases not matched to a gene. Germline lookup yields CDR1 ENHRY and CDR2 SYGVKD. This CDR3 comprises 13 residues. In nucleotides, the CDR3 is TGTGCCATCAGCGGACAGGGGTGGGAGACCCAGTACTTC. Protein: CAISGQGWETQYF.

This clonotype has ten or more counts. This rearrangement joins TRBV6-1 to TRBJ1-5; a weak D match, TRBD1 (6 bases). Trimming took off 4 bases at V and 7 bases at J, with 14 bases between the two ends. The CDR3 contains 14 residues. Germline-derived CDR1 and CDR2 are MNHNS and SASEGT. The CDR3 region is CASSAQQGNQPQHF. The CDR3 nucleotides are TGTGCCAGCAGTGCACAACAGGGTAACCAGCCCCAGCATTTT.

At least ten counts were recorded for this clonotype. The CDR3: CSARGLNEQYF. CDR3 DNA sequence: TGCAGTGCTAGAGGGCTCAACGAGCAGTACTTC. The chain uses TRBV20-1 and TRBJ2-7; D uncertain. Germline V gene data show CDR1 as DFQATT and CDR2 as SNEGSKA (reference sequence). The ends were cut back, 1 base at V and 5 bases at J, with 6 bases in the middle. CDR3 length: 11 amino acids.

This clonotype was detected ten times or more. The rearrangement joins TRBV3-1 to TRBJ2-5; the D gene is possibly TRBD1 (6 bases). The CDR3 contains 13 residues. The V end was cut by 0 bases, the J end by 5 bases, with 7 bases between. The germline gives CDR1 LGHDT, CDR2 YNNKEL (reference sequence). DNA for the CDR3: TGTGCCAGCAGCCAAGATGGGGGCGAGACCCAGTACTTC. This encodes CASSQDGGETQYF.

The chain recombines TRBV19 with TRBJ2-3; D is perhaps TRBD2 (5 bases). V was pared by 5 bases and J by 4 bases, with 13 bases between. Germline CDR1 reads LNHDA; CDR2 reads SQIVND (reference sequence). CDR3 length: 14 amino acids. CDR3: CASSFSGIADTQYF. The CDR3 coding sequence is TGTGCCAGTAGTTTTTCCGGGATTGCAGATACGCAGTATTTT.

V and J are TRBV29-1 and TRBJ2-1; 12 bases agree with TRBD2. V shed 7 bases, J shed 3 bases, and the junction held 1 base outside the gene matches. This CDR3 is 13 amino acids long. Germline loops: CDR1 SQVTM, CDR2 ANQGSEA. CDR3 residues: CSAGLAGYNEQFF. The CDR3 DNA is TGCAGCGCGGGACTAGCGGGCTACAATGAGCAGTTCTTC.

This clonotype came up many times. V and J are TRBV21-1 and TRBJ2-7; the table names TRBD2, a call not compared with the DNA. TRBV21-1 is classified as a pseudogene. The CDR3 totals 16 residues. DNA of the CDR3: TGTGCCAGCAATCGTCACAGCGGGACGGCCACCTACGAGCAGTACTTC. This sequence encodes CASNRHSGTATYEQYF.

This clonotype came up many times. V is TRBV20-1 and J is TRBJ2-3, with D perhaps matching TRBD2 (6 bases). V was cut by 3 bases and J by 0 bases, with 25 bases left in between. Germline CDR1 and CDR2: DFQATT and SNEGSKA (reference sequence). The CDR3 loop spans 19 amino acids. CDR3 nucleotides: TGCAGTGCTAGTAGCCTAGCGAGACCAACTAGTTCTAGCACAGATACGCAGTATTTT. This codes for CSASSLARPTSSSTDTQYF.

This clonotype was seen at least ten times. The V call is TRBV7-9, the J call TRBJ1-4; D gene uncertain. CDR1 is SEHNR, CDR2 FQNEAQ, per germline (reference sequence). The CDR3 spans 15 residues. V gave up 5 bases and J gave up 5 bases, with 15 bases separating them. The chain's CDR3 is CASSPTADRNEKLFF. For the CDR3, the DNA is TGTGCCAGCAGCCCTACCGCCGACCGCAATGAAAAACTGTTTTTT.

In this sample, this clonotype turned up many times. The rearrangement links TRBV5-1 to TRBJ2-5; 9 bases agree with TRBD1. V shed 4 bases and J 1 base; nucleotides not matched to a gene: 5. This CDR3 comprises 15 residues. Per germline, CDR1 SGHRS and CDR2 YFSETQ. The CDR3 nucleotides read TGCGCCAGCAGCAGGGGACAGGGAGGCCAAGAGACCCAGTACTTC. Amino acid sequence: CASSRGQGGQETQYF.

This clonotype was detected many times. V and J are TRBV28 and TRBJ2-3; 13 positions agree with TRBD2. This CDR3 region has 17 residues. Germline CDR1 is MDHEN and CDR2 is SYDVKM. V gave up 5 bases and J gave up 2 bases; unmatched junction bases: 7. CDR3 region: CASSHGGLAGYTDTQYF. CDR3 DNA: TGTGCCAGCAGTCACGGGGGACTAGCGGGATACACAGATACGCAGTATTTT.

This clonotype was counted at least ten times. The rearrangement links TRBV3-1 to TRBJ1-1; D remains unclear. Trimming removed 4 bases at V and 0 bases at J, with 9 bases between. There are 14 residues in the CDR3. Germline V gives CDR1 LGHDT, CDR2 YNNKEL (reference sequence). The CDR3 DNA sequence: TGTGCCAGCAGCCCGACATCTATGAACACTGAAGCTTTCTTT. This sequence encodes CASSPTSMNTEAFF.

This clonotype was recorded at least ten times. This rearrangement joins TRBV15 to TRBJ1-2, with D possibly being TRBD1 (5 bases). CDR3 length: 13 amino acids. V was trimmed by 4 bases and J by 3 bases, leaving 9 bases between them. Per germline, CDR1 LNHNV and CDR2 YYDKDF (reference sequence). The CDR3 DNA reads TGTGCCACCAGCAAGGGGTACGACTATGGCTACACCTTC. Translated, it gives CATSKGYDYGYTF. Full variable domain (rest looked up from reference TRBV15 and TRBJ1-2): DAMVIQNPRYQVTQFGKPVTLSCSQTLNHNVMYWYQQKSSQAPKLLFHYYDKDFNNEADTPDNFQSRRPNTSFCFLDIRSPGLGDTAMYLCATSKGYDYGYTFGSGTRLTVV.